Below are 15 T cell receptor beta chains sequenced from a single sample in a study of identical twins. TCRdb reprocessed the 5' RACE reads via MiXCR and lists one record per CDR3 protein. The sample consists of 600,000 to 850,000 distinct CDR3 sequences, roughly 18% of them appearing once. These sequences were also reported in another study, on T cells expressing NK-cell markers.

Source material: PBMCs. The receptors derive from a woman aged 18 to 35 in good health.

For the CDR3, the DNA is TGTGCCTGGGTGCTTGGGGGGTCAAACTACGAGCAGTACTTC. It codes for CAWVLGGSNYEQYF. The chain carries TRBV30 and TRBJ2-7, with D possibly TRBD2 on 6 matching bases. The CDR3 consists of 14 residues. Germline values: CDR1 GTSNPN, CDR2 SVGIG (reference sequence). The germline V and J ends were trimmed by 5 bases and 3 bases, with 17 bases remaining between them.

This sequence joins TRBV2 and TRBJ2-3; a weak D match, TRBD1 (7 bases). With 7 bases removed from V and 4 bases from J, the gap between germline ends came to 15 bases. CDR1 SNHLY and CDR2 FYNNEI come from the germline V gene. This CDR3 has 14 amino acids. The CDR3 region is CASTTRGEPDTQYF. The DNA for the CDR3 is TGTGCCAGCACCACCAGGGGGGAGCCAGATACGCAGTATTTT.

This clonotype was counted between two and nine times. The chain couples TRBV12-3 or TRBV12-4 to TRBJ1-2, with D maybe TRBD1 (5 bases). This CDR3 is built from 15 residues. Trimming pared 3 bases from V and 5 bases from J, leaving 16 bases between. The CDR3 nucleotides read TGTGCCAGCAGTTTCCAGGCCGACAGAGGATATGGCTACACCTTC. It specifies CASSFQADRGYGYTF.

This clonotype appeared a few times. The V gene is TRBV6-5, the J gene TRBJ2-1; D uncertain. The V end was cut by 2 bases, the J end by 12 bases, with 11 bases between. Germline V gene data show CDR1 as MNHEY and CDR2 as SVGAGI. CDR3 length equals 12 residues. Here the CDR3 DNA reads TGTGCCAGCAGTTACACCGGAAAGGGGCAGTTCTTC. The encoded protein is CASSYTGKGQFF.

The J gene is TRBJ2-1, the V gene TRBV12-3 or TRBV12-4, with D possibly being TRBD1 (6 bases). This CDR3 region has 14 residues. With 7 bases removed from V and 4 bases from J, the gap between germline ends came to 14 bases. The CDR3 spells CASMTQGFYNEQFF. CDR3 coding DNA: TGTGCCAGCATGACACAGGGTTTTTACAATGAGCAGTTCTTC.

This chain connects TRBV7-2 to TRBJ2-1, with 11 bases identical to TRBD2. With 3 bases clipped from V and 9 bases from J, the junction kept 7 bases outside the gene matches. The CDR3 has 15 amino acids. Germline assignment: CDR1 SGHTA and CDR2 FQGNSA. The CDR3 nucleotides read TGTGCCAGCAGCTTTCTTGGGACTAGCGGTGGTGAGCAGTTCTTC. Protein product: CASSFLGTSGGEQFF. The full variable domain, completed using reference TRBV7-2 and TRBJ2-1, is GAGVSQSPSNKVTEKGKDVELRCDPISGHTALYWYRQSLGQGLEFLIYFQGNSAPDKSGLPSDRFSAERTGGSVSTLTIQRTQQEDSAVYLCASSFLGTSGGEQFFGPGTRLTVL.

This clonotype was seen a few times. V usage is TRBV12-3 or TRBV12-4 and J usage is TRBJ2-1; a possible D gene is TRBD2 (6 bases). Trimming took 3 bases from V and 8 from J, leaving 11 bases between them. The CDR3 loop spans 13 amino acids. CDR3 bases: TGTGCCAGCAGTTTTCGGCGGGGCGATGAGCAGTTCTTC. It yields the protein CASSFRRGDEQFF.

The chain joins TRBV7-2 to TRBJ2-3; D remains ambiguous. From germline, CDR1 is SGHTA and CDR2 FQGNSA. V lost 0 bases, J lost 4 bases, and 11 bases lay in between. The CDR3 runs to 15 residues. CDR3 loop: CASSLARRPPDTQYF. CDR3 bases: TGTGCCAGCAGCTTAGCGCGAAGGCCCCCAGATACGCAGTATTTT.

The chain joins TRBV7-3 to TRBJ2-1; possible D gene TRBD1, 6 bases. The CDR3 is 15 amino acids. The germline V and J ends were trimmed by 5 bases and 1 base, with 12 bases remaining between them. Germline V gene sequence: CDR1 SGHTA, CDR2 FQGTGA. The CDR3 region is CASSPARGSYNEQFF. The DNA for the CDR3 is TGTGCCAGCAGCCCAGCAAGGGGGTCCTACAATGAGCAGTTCTTC.

V gene TRBV9 combines with J gene TRBJ2-1, with D perhaps TRBD1 or TRBD2 (5 bases each). Trimming removed 3 bases from V and 8 bases from J, with 15 bases in between. The CDR3 covers 14 residues. CDR1 SGDLS and CDR2 YYNGEE come from the germline V gene. The CDR3 DNA reads as TGTGCCAGCAGCGCCGATCGGGGCTTAGATGAGCAGTTCTTC. This translates into CASSADRGLDEQFF.

The chain couples TRBV12-3 or TRBV12-4 to TRBJ1-2, with D unresolved. The CDR3 covers 14 residues. Trimming shortened V by 1 base and J by 7 bases, and 13 bases separated the two germline ends. The CDR3 protein is CASSLGTAFLGYTF. CDR3 coding DNA: TGTGCCAGCAGTTTAGGGACGGCCTTTCTTGGCTACACCTTC.

The rearrangement links TRBV6-5 to TRBJ2-7; possibly TRBD2 for D (6 bases). This CDR3 has 15 residues. CDR1 is MNHEY, CDR2 SVGAGI, per germline. The V gene lost 0 bases and the J gene lost 3 bases, with 12 bases spanning the gap. Written as DNA, the CDR3 is TGTGCCAGCAGTTACTCAGGAGACGGGAGCTACGAGCAGTACTTC. Amino acids: CASSYSGDGSYEQYF.

The rearrangement links TRBV5-8 to TRBJ2-2; no clear D. Trimming stripped 1 base from V and 6 bases from J, with 7 bases between. Germline V gives CDR1 SGHTS, CDR2 YDEGEE. The CDR3 length is 13 residues. The CDR3 reads CASSLITPGELFF. The CDR3, as DNA: TGTGCCAGCAGCTTGATCACGCCCGGGGAGCTGTTTTTT.

The chain couples TRBV11-2 to TRBJ2-5; possibly TRBD2 for D (5 bases). This CDR3 is 17 amino acids long. Trimming pared 0 bases from V and 5 bases from J, leaving 19 bases between. Germline V gene data show CDR1 as SGHAT and CDR2 as FQNNGV. The CDR3 nucleotides are TGTGCCAGCAGCTTAGACGGGCCGGGGTTAGTGGGTGAGACCCAGTACTTC. Translated, it gives CASSLDGPGLVGETQYF.

This clonotype has only a few counts. The genes are TRBV15 and TRBJ2-3, with unresolved D. CDR3 length: 14 residues. Germline CDR1 reads LNHNV; CDR2 reads YYDKDF (reference sequence). The germline V and J ends were trimmed by 1 base and 4 bases, with 9 bases remaining between them. The CDR3 here is CATSRVENADTQYF. The CDR3, as DNA: TGTGCCACCAGCAGAGTCGAGAACGCAGATACGCAGTATTTT.